This TCR beta chain was retrieved from a study of blood T cell repertoires in COVID-19. For the study at large: COVID-19 samples, acute and convalescent, were from the United States, Italy and Spain.

The CDR3 length is 11 residues. The ends were cut back, 6 bases at V and 2 bases at J, with 5 bases in the middle. CDR1 LGHDT and CDR2 YNNKEL come from the germline V gene (reference sequence). Original handling: Reference gene primers were amplified, and this amplification served to estimate nucleated cell counts. Here immunoSEQ multiplex PCR was the method, and the copy in TCRdb shows in-frame clones only, minus some. V and J calls plus clone size are reproduced from that table; the DNA served to infer D and trimming. The data show around 130,000 clones, with about 80% seen just once and approximately 2.4% held by the top ten.

This clonotype was sampled from a middle-aged man with acute COVID-19. The chain uses TRBV3-1 (or the pseudogene TRBV3-2) and TRBJ2-7; D unresolved. Sequenced input: PBMCs or T cells enriched from blood (not recorded which). The CDR3 is CASRGPYEQYF. The CDR3 DNA follows: TGTGCCAGCAGGGGCCCCTACGAGCAGTACTTC.